The 8 T cell receptor beta chains given below trace back to one sample, sequenced in a study of blood T cell repertoires in COVID-19. Assay: immunoSEQ multiplex PCR; the TCRdb copy retains only in-frame clones and omits some. Among tens of thousands of clones listed, roughly 88% were seen once. The material sequenced was peripheral blood. The receptors shown here come from a man older than 75 with active or convalescent COVID-19.

This clone has more than one count but fewer than ten. The DNA for the CDR3 is TGTGCCAGCAGAACTAGCGGAAACACCGGGGAGCTGTTTTTT. This sequence encodes CASRTSGNTGELFF. The rearrangement uses TRBV4-2 and TRBJ2-2; 8 nucleotides agree with TRBD2. Germline values: CDR1 LGHNA, CDR2 YNFKEQ. This CDR3 has 14 residues. V trimming: 6 bases; J trimming: 2 bases; junction bases outside the gene matches: 2.

The chain is built from TRBV5-1 and TRBJ2-3; D is undetermined. The V end lost 4 bases, the J end lost 6 bases, and 12 bases lay between the germline ends. Germline V gene data show CDR1 as SGHRS and CDR2 as YFSETQ. CDR3 length: 13 residues. CDR3 bases: TGCGCCAGCAGCCAGACCCCGACTGATACGCAGTATTTT. Translated: CASSQTPTDTQYF.

V gene TRBV5-1 combines with J gene TRBJ2-6; no definite D call. V lost 1 base, J lost 3 bases, and 14 bases lay in between. Germline V gives CDR1 SGHRS, CDR2 YFSETQ. The CDR3 is made up of 17 amino acids. CDR3 nucleotides: TGCGCCAGCAGCTTGACAGTTTCCCAGAGTGGGGCCAACGTCCTGACTTTC. Amino acids: CASSLTVSQSGANVLTF. The whole variable domain, remainder taken from reference TRBV5-1 and TRBJ2-6, is KAGVTQTPRYLIKTRGQQVTLSCSPISGHRSVSWYQQTPGQGLQFLFEYFSETQRNKGNFPGRFSGRQFSNSRSEMNVSTLELGDSALYLCASSLTVSQSGANVLTFGAGSRLTVL.

This clone was observed a single time. The J gene is TRBJ2-5, the V gene TRBV3-1 (or the pseudogene TRBV3-2); 11 bases are a match to TRBD2. The CDR3 runs to 16 residues. The J segment lost 1 base and the V segment lost 1 base, leaving 2 bases of the junction unmatched. Germline CDR1 is LGHDT and CDR2 is YNNKEL (reference sequence). The CDR3 spells CASSQALAGGQETQYF. CDR3 sequence (DNA): TGTGCCAGCAGCCAAGCCCTAGCGGGGGGCCAAGAGACCCAGTACTTC.

CDR3 coding DNA: TGTGCCAGCAGTTGGCGGGAGACCCAGTACTTC. It yields the protein CASSWRETQYF. The V call is TRBV2, the J call TRBJ2-5; D is undetermined. CDR1 is SNHLY, CDR2 FYNNEI, per germline. V lost 5 bases to trimming and J lost 5 bases, with 6 bases between them. The CDR3 loop spans 11 amino acids.

The V and J genes are TRBV5-1 and TRBJ1-2, with a tentative D call TRBD1 (6 bases). Trimming stripped 1 base from V and 3 bases from J, with 10 bases between. The CDR3 loop spans 14 amino acids. From germline, CDR1 is SGHRS and CDR2 YFSETQ. The CDR3 here is CASSLNDRHYGYTF. The CDR3 DNA reads as TGCGCCAGCAGCTTGAATGACAGGCACTATGGCTACACCTTC.

This clone has a single count. The rearrangement links TRBV7-9 to TRBJ1-3; the D gene is possibly TRBD1 (5 bases). V shed 1 base and J shed 2 bases, with 12 bases lying between them. The CDR3 is made up of 16 amino acids. Looked up from germline, CDR1 is SEHNR and CDR2 is FQNEAQ (reference sequence). Written as DNA, the CDR3 is TGTGCCAGCAGCTTAGAGTCAGCAGGGACTGGAAACACCATATATTTT. Translated: CASSLESAGTGNTIYF.

This clone was detected only once. CDR3 DNA sequence: TGTGCCAGCAGCTTAGGGACTAGCGGACACTACAATGAGCAGTTCTTC. Its protein product is CASSLGTSGHYNEQFF. The genes are TRBV7-2 and TRBJ2-1; TRBD2 matches at 10 bases. The J segment lost 3 bases and the V segment lost 1 base, leaving 3 bases of the junction unmatched. The V gene's germline CDR1 is SGHTA and CDR2 FQGNSA. The CDR3 consists of 16 residues.